This entry features one T cell receptor beta chain sequence. These data belong to a study of blood T cell repertoires in COVID-19. Study-level information: Samples taken during acute and convalescent COVID-19 were collected in the United States, Italy and Spain. T cells, B-cell-depleted T cells, or PBMCs provided the cDNA or gDNA that served as material.

Original data processing: Researchers report that nucleated cell counts were estimated from reference gene primer amplification. Profiled with immunoSEQ multiplex PCR; TCRdb holds only in-frame clones, not every one. That table furnishes V, J and clone size, whereas the DNA furnished D and trimming. The repertoire holds about 170,000 clones, with about nine tenths as singletons. The V and J ends lost 10 bases and 4 bases, in that order; junction bases with no gene match: 7. This CDR3 spans 13 amino acids. CDR1 is MNHEY and CDR2 is SVGAGI in the germline V gene. Material: peripheral blood. The genes are TRBV6-5 and TRBJ2-7, with 10 bases aligning to TRBD2. The receptor's source is a man aged 18 to 30 with COVID-19, enrolled during active disease. CDR3 residues: CATQLLAGYEQYF. In DNA, the CDR3 is TGTGCCACCCAACTACTAGCGGGGTACGAGCAGTACTTC.